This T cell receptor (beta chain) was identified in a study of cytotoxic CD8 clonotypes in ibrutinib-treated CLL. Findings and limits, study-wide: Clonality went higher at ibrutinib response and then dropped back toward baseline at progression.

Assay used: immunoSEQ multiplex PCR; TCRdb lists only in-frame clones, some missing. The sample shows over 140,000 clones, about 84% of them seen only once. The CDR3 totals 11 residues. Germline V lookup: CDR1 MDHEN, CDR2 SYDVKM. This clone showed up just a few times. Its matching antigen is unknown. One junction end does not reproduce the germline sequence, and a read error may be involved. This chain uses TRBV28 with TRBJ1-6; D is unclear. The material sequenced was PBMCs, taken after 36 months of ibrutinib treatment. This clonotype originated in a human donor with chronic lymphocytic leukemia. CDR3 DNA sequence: TGTGCCAGCGGTTTGAATTCACCCCTCCACTTT. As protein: CASGLNSPLHF.